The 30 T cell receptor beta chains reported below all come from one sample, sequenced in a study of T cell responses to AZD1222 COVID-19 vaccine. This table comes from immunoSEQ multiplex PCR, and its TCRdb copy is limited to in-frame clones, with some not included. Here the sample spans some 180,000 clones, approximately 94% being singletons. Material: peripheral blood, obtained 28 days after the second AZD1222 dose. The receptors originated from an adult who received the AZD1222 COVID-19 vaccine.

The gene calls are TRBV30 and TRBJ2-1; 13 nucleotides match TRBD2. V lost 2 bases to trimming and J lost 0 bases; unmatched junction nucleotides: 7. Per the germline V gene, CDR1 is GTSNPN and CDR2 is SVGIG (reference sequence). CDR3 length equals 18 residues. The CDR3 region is CAWSLLAGGGSSYNEQFF. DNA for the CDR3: TGTGCCTGGAGTTTACTAGCGGGGGGGGGAAGCTCCTACAATGAGCAGTTCTTC.

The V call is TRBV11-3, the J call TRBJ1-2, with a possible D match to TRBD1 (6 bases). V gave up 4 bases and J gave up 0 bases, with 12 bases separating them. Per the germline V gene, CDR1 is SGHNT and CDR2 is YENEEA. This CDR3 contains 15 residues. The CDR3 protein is CASSYGGQTNYGYTF. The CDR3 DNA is TGTGCCAGCAGCTACGGGGGACAAACTAACTATGGCTACACCTTC.

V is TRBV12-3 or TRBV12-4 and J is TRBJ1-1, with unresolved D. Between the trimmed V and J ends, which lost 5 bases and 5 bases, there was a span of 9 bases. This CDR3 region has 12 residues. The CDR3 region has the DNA TGTGCCAGCAGTCCCGCGACGACTGAAGCTTTCTTT. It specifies CASSPATTEAFF.

CDR3 sequence reads: CASSLEGGQINQPQHF. CDR3 nucleotides: TGTGCCAGCAGCTTAGAAGGAGGACAGATTAATCAGCCCCAGCATTTT. J is TRBJ1-5 and V is TRBV7-2, with D perhaps matching TRBD1 (6 bases). The CDR3 totals 16 residues. Germline V gives CDR1 SGHTA, CDR2 FQGNSA. With 1 base removed from V and 4 bases from J, the gap between germline ends came to 14 bases.

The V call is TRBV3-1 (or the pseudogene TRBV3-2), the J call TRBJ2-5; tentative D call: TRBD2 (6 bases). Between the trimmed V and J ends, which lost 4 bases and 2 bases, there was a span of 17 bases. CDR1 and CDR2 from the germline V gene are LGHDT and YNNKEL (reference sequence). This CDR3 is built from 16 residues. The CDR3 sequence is CASSPYRAGVQETQYF. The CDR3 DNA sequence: TGTGCCAGCAGCCCCTACCGAGCGGGCGTACAAGAGACCCAGTACTTC.

This CDR3 is CASSPIRQGAGDNEQFF. In DNA form, the CDR3 reads TGTGCCAGCAGCCCCATCCGACAGGGCGCGGGGGACAATGAGCAGTTCTTC. The chain carries TRBV7-9 and TRBJ2-1; the D gene could be TRBD1 or TRBD2 (7 bases each). This CDR3 comprises 17 residues. V lost 5 bases and J 5 bases, leaving 22 bases between the germline ends. Germline loops: CDR1 SEHNR, CDR2 FQNEAQ (reference sequence).

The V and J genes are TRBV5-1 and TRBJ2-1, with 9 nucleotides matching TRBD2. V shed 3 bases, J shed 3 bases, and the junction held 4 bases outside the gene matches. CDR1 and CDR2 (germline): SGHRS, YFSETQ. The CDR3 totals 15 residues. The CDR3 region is CASSSQRGDYNEQFF. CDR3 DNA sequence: TGCGCCAGCAGCTCCCAGCGGGGGGACTACAATGAGCAGTTCTTC.

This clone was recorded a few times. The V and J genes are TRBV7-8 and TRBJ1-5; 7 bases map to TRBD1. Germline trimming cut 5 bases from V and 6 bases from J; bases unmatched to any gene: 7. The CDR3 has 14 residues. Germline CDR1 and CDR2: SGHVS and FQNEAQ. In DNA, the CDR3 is TGTGCCAGCAGCCTCGACAGGGCAATTCAGCCCCAGCATTTT. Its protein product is CASSLDRAIQPQHF.

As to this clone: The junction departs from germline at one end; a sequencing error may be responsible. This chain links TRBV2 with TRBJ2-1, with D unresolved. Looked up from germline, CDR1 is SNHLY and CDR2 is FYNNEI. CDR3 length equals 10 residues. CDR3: CASKLGVTVF. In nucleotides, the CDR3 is TGTGCCAGCAAATTAGGAGTGACCGTCTTC.

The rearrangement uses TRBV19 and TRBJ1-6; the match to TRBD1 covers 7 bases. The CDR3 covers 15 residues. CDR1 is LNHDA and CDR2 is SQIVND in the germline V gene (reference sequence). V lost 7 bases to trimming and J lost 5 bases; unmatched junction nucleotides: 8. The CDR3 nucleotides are TGTGCCAGTAAAGGACTCGGGACAGATAATTCACCCCTCCACTTT. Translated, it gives CASKGLGTDNSPLHF.

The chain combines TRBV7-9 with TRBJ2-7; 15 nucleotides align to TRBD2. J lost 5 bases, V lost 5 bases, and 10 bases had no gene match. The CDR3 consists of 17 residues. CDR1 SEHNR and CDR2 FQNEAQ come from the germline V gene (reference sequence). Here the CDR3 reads CASSGWTSGRVNDEQYF. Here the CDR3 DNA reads TGTGCCAGCAGCGGATGGACTAGCGGGAGGGTTAACGACGAGCAGTACTTC.

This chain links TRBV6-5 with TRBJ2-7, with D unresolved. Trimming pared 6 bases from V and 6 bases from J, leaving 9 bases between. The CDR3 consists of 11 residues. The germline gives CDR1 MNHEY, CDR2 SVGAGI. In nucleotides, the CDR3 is TGTGCCAGCAGGAGTATCTCCGAGCAGTACTTC. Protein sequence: CASRSISEQYF.

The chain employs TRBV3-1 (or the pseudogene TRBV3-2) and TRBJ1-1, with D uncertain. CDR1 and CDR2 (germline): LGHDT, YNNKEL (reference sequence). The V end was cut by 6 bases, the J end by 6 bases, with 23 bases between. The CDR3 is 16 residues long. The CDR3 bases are TGTGCCAGCAGACTAAGGAGGAATCCCGGACTTTCTGAAGCTTTCTTT. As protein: CASRLRRNPGLSEAFF.

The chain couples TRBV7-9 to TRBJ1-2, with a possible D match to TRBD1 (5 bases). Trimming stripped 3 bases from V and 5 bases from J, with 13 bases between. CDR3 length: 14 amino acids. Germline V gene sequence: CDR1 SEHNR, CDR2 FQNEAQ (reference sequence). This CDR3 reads CASSFAGWGYGYTF. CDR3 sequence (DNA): TGTGCCAGCAGCTTCGCGGGGTGGGGGTATGGCTACACCTTC. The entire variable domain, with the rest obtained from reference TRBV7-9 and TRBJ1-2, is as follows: DTGVSQNPRHKITKRGQNVTFRCDPISEHNRLYWYRQTLGQGPEFLTYFQNEAQLEKSRLLSDRFSAERPKGSFSTLEIQRTEQGDSAMYLCASSFAGWGYGYTFGSGTRLTVV.

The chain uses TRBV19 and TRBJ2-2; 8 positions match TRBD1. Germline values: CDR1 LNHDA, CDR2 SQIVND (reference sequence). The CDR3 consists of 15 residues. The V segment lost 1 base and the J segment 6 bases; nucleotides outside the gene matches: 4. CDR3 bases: TGTGCCAGTAGTATAGGCAGGGGGCTTGCCGGGGAGCTGTTTTTT. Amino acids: CASSIGRGLAGELFF.

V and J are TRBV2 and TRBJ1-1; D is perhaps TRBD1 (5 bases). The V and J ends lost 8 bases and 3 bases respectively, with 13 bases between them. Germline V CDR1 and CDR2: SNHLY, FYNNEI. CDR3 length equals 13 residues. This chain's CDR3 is CASSRRGDTEAFF. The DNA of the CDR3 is TGTGCCAGCTCCCGAAGAGGGGACACTGAAGCTTTCTTT.

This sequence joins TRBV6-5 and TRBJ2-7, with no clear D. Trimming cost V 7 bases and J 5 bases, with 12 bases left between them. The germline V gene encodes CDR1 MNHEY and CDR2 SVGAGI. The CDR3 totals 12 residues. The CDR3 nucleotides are TGTGCCAGCACCGACGTTGAGGACGAGCAGTACTTC. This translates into CASTDVEDEQYF.

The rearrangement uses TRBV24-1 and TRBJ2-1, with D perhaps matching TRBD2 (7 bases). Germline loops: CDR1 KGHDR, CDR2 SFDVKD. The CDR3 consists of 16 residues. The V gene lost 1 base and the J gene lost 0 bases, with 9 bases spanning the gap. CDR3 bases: TGTGCCACCAGTGATTTAAGGGGGGGCTCCTACAATGAGCAGTTCTTC. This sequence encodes CATSDLRGGSYNEQFF.

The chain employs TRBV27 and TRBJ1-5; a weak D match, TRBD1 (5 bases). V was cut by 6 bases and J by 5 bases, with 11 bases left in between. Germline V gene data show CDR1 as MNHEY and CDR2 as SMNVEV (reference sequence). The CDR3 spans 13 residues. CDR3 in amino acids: CASRGDGYQPQHF. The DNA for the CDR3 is TGTGCCAGCAGGGGGGACGGATATCAGCCCCAGCATTTT.

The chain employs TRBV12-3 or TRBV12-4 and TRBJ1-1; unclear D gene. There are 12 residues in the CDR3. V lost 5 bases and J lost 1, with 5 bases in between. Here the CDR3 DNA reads TGTGCCAGCAGTCCTGGGAACACTGAAGCTTTCTTT. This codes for CASSPGNTEAFF.

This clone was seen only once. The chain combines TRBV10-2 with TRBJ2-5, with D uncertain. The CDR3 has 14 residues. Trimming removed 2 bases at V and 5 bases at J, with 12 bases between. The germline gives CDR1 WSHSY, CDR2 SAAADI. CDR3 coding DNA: TGCGCCAGCAGTGAGGGGCTAGGTTGGGAGACCCAGTACTTC. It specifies CASSEGLGWETQYF.

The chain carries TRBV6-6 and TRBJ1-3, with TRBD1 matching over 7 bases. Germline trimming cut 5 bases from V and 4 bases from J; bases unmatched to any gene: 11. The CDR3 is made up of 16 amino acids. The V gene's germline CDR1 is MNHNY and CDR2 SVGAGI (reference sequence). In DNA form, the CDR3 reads TGTGCCAGCAGTCGTGCCGACAGGGCGGAAGGAAACACCATATATTTT. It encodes CASSRADRAEGNTIYF.

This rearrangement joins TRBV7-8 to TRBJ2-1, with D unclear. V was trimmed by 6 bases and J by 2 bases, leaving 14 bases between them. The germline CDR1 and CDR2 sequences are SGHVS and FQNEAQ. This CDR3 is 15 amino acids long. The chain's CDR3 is CASSYAQTPYNEQFF. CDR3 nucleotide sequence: TGTGCCAGCAGTTATGCCCAGACCCCCTACAATGAGCAGTTCTTC.

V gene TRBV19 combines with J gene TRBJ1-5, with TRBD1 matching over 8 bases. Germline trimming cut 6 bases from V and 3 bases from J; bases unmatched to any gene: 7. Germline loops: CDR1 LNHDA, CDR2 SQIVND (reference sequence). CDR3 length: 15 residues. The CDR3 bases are TGTGCCAGTAGCAACCAGGGGGCGAACAATCAGCCCCAGCATTTT. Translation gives CASSNQGANNQPQHF.

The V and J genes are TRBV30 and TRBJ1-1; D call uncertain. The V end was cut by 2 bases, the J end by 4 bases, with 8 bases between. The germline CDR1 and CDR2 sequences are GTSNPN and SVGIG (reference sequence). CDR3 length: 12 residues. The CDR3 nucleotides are TGTGCCTGGAGTCCTACCGCCACTGAAGCTTTCTTT. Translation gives CAWSPTATEAFF.

The CDR3 region has the DNA TGTGCCAGCAGCCTTGGTGATACGCAGTATTTT. It is translated as CASSLGDTQYF. The chain combines TRBV9 with TRBJ2-3; D is unclear. Trimming left V 4 bases short and J 6 bases short, with 6 bases between. Germline CDR1 SGDLS, CDR2 YYNGEE. CDR3 length equals 11 residues. The whole variable domain, filled in from reference TRBV9 and TRBJ2-3, reads DSGVTQTPKHLITATGQRVTLRCSPRSGDLSVYWYQQSLDQGLQFLIQYYNGEERAKGNILERFSAQQFPDLHSELNLSSLELGDSALYFCASSLGDTQYFGPGTRLTVL.

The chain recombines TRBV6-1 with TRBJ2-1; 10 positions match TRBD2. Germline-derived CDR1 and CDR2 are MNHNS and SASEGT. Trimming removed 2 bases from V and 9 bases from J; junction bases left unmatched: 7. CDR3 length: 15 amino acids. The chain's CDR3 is CASSEFTSGNGEQFF. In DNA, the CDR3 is TGTGCCAGCAGTGAATTCACTAGCGGGAACGGTGAGCAGTTCTTC.

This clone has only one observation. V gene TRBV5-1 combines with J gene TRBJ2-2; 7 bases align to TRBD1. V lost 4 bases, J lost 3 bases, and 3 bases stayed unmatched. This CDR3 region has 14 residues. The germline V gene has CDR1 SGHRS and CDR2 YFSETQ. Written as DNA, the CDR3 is TGCGCCAGCAGCCCCGACAGGGACACCGGGGAGCTGTTTTTT. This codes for CASSPDRDTGELFF.

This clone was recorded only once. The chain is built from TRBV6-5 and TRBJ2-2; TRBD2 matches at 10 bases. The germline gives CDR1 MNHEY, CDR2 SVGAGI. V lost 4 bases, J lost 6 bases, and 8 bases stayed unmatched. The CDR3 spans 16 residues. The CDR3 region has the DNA TGTGCCAGCAGTTCTCCGGGACTAGCGAGTCCCGGGGAGCTGTTTTTT. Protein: CASSSPGLASPGELFF.

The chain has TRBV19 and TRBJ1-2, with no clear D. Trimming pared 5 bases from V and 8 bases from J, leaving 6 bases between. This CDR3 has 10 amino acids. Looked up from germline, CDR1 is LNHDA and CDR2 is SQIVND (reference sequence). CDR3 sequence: CASSDRGYTF. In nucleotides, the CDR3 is TGTGCCAGTAGTGACCGCGGCTACACCTTC.